This T cell receptor (beta chain) was captured in a study of blood T cell repertoires in COVID-19. Study-wide background: Nucleic acid was either cDNA or gDNA, and it came from T cells, B-cell-depleted T cells, or PBMCs.

The CDR3 sequence is 19 residues long. After removal of 1 base from V and 5 bases from J, the junction contained 17 bases not matched to a gene. In germline, CDR1 is SGHRS, CDR2 YFSETQ. In the source study's methods: The assay estimated nucleated cells by amplifying reference gene primers. The data were produced by immunoSEQ multiplex PCR, yet TCRdb's version contains in-frame clones alone and is incomplete. V, J and clone size derive from that table, while D and trimming were established from the DNA sequence. The sample holds around 100,000 clones, around 79% seen once. The chain uses TRBV5-1 and TRBJ2-5; the match to TRBD2 covers 10 bases. Sequencing was performed on peripheral blood. This receptor was identified in a man aged 65 to 85 with active or convalescent COVID-19. The CDR3 DNA sequence: TGCGCCAGCAGCTTGAGAGGGCTTCCAGCGGGAGGGCCATTGGAGACCCAGTACTTC. Its protein product is CASSLRGLPAGGPLETQYF.